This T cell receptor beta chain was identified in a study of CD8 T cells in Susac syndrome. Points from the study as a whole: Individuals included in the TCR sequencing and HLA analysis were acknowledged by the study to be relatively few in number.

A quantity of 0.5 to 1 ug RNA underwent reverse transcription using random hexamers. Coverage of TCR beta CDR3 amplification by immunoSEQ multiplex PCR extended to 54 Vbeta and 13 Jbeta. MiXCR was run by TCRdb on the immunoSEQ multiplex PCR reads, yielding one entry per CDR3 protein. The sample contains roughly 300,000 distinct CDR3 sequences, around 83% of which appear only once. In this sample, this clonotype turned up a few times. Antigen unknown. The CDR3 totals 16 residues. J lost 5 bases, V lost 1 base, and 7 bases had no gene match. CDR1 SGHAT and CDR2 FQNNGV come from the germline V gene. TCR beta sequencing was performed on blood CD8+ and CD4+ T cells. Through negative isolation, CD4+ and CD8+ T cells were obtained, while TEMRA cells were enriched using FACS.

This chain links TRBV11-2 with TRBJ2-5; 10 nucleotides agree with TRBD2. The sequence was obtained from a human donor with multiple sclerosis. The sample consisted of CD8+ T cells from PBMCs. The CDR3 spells CASSLGLAGRGETQYF. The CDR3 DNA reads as TGTGCCAGCAGCTTAGGACTAGCGGGCCGAGGGGAGACCCAGTACTTC.